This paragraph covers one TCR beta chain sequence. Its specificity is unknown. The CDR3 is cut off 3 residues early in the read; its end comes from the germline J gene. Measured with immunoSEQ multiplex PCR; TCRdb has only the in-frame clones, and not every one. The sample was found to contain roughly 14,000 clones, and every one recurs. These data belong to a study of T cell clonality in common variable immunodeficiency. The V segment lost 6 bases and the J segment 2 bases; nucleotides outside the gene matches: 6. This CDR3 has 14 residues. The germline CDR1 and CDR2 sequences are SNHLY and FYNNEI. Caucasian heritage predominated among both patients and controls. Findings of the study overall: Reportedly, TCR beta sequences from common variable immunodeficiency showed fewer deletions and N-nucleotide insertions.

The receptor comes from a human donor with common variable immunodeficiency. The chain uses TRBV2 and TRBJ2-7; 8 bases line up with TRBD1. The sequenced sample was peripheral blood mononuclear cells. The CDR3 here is CASRRTGSTYEQYF. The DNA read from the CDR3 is TGTGCCAGCAGGCGGACAGGGAGCACCTACGAG.